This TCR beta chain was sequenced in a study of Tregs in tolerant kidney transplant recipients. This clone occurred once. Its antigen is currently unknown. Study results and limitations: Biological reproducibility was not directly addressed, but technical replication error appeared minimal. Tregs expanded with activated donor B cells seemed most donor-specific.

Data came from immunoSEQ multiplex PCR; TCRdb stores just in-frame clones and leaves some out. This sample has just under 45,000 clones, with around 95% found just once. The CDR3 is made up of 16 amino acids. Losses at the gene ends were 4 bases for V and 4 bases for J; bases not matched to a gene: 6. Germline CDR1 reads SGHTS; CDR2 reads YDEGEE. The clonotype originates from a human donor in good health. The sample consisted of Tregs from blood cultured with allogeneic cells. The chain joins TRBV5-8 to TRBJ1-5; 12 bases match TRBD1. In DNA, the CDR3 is TGTGCCAGCAGCCCCGGGACAGGGGGCCCGAATCAGCCCCAGCATTTT. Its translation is CASSPGTGGPNQPQHF. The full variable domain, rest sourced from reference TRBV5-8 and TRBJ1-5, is EAGVTQSPTHLIKTRGQQATLRCSPISGHTSVYWYQQALGLGLQFLLWYDEGEERNRGNFPPRFSGRQFPNYSSELNVNALELEDSALYLCASSPGTGGPNQPQHFGDGTRLSIL.